One and the same sample provided the 4 T cell receptor beta chains below, sequenced in a study of blood T cells in healthy people across ages. Then a second PCR, running about 6 to 11 cycles, was carried out with a sample-barcoded 5' primer and a J-beta primer mix. TCRdb fed the 5' RACE reads into MiXCR, producing one record per CDR3 protein. The sample contains roughly 2 million distinct CDR3 sequences, about 50% of which appear only once. The sample taken for sequencing was blood. The receptors derive from a woman in her forties in good health.

This clonotype was recorded a few times. The chain joins TRBV28 to TRBJ2-3; D possibly matches TRBD1 or TRBD2 (5 bases each). Trimming pared 6 bases from V and 4 bases from J, leaving 14 bases between. The CDR3 contains 14 residues. Germline CDR1 MDHEN, CDR2 SYDVKM. The CDR3 protein is CASSDGTTPDTQYF. The CDR3 DNA reads TGTGCCAGCAGCGATGGGACCACTCCAGATACGCAGTATTTT.

The chain's CDR3 is CASSVAESTDTQYF. The CDR3 DNA reads as TGTGCCAGCAGTGTAGCGGAGAGCACAGATACGCAGTATTTT. The chain is built from TRBV6-1 and TRBJ2-3; D possibly corresponds to TRBD2 (6 bases). V lost 4 bases and J 0 bases, leaving 8 bases between the germline ends. CDR1 is MNHNS, CDR2 SASEGT, per germline. CDR3 length: 14 residues.

The chain joins TRBV20-1 to TRBJ1-2; D possibly corresponds to TRBD1 (5 bases). CDR3 size: 12 residues. V was clipped by 2 bases and J by 6 bases, with 10 bases between them. Looked up from germline, CDR1 is DFQATT and CDR2 is SNEGSKA (reference sequence). The CDR3 reads CSARYQGDGYTF. Here the CDR3 DNA reads TGCAGTGCTAGATACCAGGGAGATGGCTACACCTTC.

This clonotype occurred many times. The chain uses TRBV5-6 and TRBJ1-2, with 9 bases identical to TRBD1. The junction had 2 bases not matched to a gene; V was cut back by 3 bases and J by 2 bases. The CDR3 totals 14 residues. Germline values: CDR1 SGHDT, CDR2 YYEEEE. This CDR3 reads CASSSDRGNYGYTF. CDR3 DNA sequence: TGTGCCAGCAGCTCGGACAGGGGAAACTATGGCTACACCTTC.